The source of this T cell receptor beta chain is a study of T cell responses to AZD1222 COVID-19 vaccine. Whole-study findings and limits: Donors were chiefly white British, with a greater number of females, and clonal diversity was perhaps underestimated. Repertoires were collected only later (after the peak T cell response had occurred).

V lost 0 bases to trimming and J lost 4 bases; unmatched junction nucleotides: 6. The germline V gene encodes CDR1 MNHEY and CDR2 SVGAGI. The CDR3 loop spans 16 amino acids. Clones were sequenced by immunoSEQ multiplex PCR, and TCRdb holds only the in-frame ones, with some missing. The sample lists fewer than 150,000 clones, around 88% seen once, with 4.5% to 5% in the top ten. About this clone: Its specificity is not known.

The clonotype originates from an adult in good health. The input for sequencing was peripheral blood, taken on day 0 of AZD1222 vaccination. V usage is TRBV6-5 and J usage is TRBJ2-7, with 10 bases fitting TRBD1. CDR3 sequence reads: CASSYSRQGAAYEQYF. The CDR3 DNA reads as TGTGCCAGCAGTTACTCGAGACAGGGGGCAGCGTACGAGCAGTACTTC.